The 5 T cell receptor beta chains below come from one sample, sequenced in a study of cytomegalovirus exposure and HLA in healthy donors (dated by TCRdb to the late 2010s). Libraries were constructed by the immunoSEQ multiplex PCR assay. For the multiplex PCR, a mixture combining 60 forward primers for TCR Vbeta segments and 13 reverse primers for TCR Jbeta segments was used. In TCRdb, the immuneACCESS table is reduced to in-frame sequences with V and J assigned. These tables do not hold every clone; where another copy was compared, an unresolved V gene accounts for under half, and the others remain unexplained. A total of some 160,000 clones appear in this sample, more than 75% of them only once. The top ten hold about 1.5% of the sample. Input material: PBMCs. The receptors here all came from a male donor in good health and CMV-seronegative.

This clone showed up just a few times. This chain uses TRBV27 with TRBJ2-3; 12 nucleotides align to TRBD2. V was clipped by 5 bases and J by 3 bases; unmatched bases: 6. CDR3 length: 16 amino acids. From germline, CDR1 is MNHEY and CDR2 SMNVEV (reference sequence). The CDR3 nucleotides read TGTGCCAGCAGTACCCGGACTAGCGGGATTACAGATACGCAGTATTTT. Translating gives CASSTRTSGITDTQYF.

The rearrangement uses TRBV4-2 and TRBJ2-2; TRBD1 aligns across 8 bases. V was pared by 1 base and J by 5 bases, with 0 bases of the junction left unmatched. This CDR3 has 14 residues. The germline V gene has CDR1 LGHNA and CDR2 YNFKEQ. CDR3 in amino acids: CASSQGTGTGELFF. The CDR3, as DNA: TGTGCCAGCAGCCAAGGGACAGGGACCGGGGAGCTGTTTTTT.

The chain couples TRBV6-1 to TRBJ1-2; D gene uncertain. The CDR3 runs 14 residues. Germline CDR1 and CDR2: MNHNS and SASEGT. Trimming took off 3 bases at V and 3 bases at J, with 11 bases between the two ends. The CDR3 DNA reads TGTGCCAGCAGTGACCCCCCCGCGGACTATGGCTACACCTTC. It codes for CASSDPPADYGYTF.

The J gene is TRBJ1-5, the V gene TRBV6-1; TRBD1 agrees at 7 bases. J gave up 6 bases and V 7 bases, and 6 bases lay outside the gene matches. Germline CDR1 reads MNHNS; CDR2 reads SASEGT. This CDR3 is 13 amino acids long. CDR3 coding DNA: TGTGCCAGCAATACAGGGGTAATTCAGCCCCAGCATTTT. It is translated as CASNTGVIQPQHF.

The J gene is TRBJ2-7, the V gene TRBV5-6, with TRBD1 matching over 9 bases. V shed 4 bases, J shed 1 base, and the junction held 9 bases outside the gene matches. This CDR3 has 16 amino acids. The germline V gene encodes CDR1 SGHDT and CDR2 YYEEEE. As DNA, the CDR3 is TGTGCCAGCAGCCCCGTTGGGACAGGGCTATCCTACGAGCAGTACTTC. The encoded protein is CASSPVGTGLSYEQYF.